The rows below give T cell receptor beta chains drawn from one sample of a study of response to subunit inactivated influenza vaccine. TCRdb ran MiXCR on the RT-PCR reads and lists one entry per CDR3 protein. This sample carries fewer than 750,000 distinct CDR3 sequences, less than 15% of them seen once, and the ten largest clones take 11%. This specimen consisted of PBMCs from blood, obtained 11 to 12 days after vaccination. The receptors were gathered from a man in his fifties or sixties who received an inactivated influenza vaccine. Each CDR3 is given with its conserved first and last residue. A D gene is named only where the DNA matches it firmly. Some rows mark clone size as missing; the rest say once, few, many or name a class of expanded clone.

clone size	V gene	D gene	J gene	CDR3 DNA	CDR3 protein
-	TRBV3-1	-	TRBJ1-1	TGTGCCAGCAGCCAAGAGAGGGCGAGTAAGACTGAAGCTTTCTTT	CASSQERASKTEAFF
-	TRBV20-1	TRBD1	TRBJ2-2	TGCAGTGCTTCACAGGGGGCGGACACCGGGGAGCTGTTTTTT	CSASQGADTGELFF
-	TRBV7-2	-	TRBJ2-3	TGTGCCAGCAGCGTTGACCTCAATACGCAGTATTTT	CASSVDLNTQYF
-	TRBV4-2	-	TRBJ1-6	TGTGCCAGCAGCCCACACCGGGGTACTAATTCACCCCTCCACTTT	CASSPHRGTNSPLHF
many	TRBV28	TRBD1	TRBJ2-7	TGTGCCAGCAGTCCTGTGGGACAGGGGCTCTACGAGCAGTACTTC	CASSPVGQGLYEQYF
few	TRBV12-3/TRBV12-4	TRBD1	TRBJ1-3	TGTGCCAGCAGTGTAACGGGACAGGGAAACACCATATATTTT	CASSVTGQGNTIYF
-	TRBV11-2	TRBD1	TRBJ1-4	TGTGCCAGCACCGTGGGACAGGCTCGGGAAAAACTGTTTTTT	CASTVGQAREKLFF
few	TRBV10-3	TRBD1	TRBJ1-5	TGTGCCATCAGTGAGTCGGGTCCGGGACAGAGCAATCAGCCCCAGCATTTT	CAISESGPGQSNQPQHF
-	TRBV11-3	-	TRBJ2-1	TGTGCCAGCAGCTTAGCCCCAAACTCCTACAATGAGCAGTTCTTC	CASSLAPNSYNEQFF
few	TRBV5-1	-	TRBJ2-7	TGCGCCAGCACCCCCAAACCCCAGGGAGCCCTCTACGAGCAGTACTTC	CASTPKPQGALYEQYF
few	TRBV27	TRBD1	TRBJ1-2	TGTGCCAGCAGGGGAAGAACAGGGGGCTATGGCTACACCTTC	CASRGRTGGYGYTF
few	TRBV4-2	-	TRBJ2-2	TGTGCCAGCAGCCAAGATAGGGCTAGAAGTAGCACCGGGGAGCTGTTTTTT	CASSQDRARSSTGELFF
few	TRBV5-1	TRBD1	TRBJ1-4	TGCGCCAGCAGCTTACAGGGGGTCCCTAATGAAAAACTGTTTTTT	CASSLQGVPNEKLFF
few	TRBV20-1	TRBD2	TRBJ2-1	TGCAGTGCTAGAGATTGGCGGACTAGCGGGGGGGCGTTACACAATGAGCAGTTCTTC	CSARDWRTSGGALHNEQFF
-	TRBV10-2	-	TRBJ2-3	TGCGCCAGCAGTGAGCGGGGATTTGGGCCAGATACGCAGTATTTT	CASSERGFGPDTQYF
few	TRBV4-2	TRBD1	TRBJ2-2	TGTGCCAGCAGCCCGGGACAGATGACGAACACCGGGGAGCTGTTTTTT	CASSPGQMTNTGELFF
-	TRBV6-2/TRBV6-3	TRBD2	TRBJ2-7	TGTGCCAGCAAGCCGGGACTAGCGGACGAGCAGTACTTC	CASKPGLADEQYF
once	TRBV3-1	-	TRBJ2-2	TGTGCCAGCAGCCAAGGACAGGGAGGGTGGGCCGGGGAGCTGTTTTTT	CASSQGQGGWAGELFF
few	TRBV11-2	-	TRBJ2-3	TGTGCCAGCAGCTTAAGACCCAACACAGATACGCAGTATTTT	CASSLRPNTDTQYF
-	TRBV29-1	TRBD2	TRBJ2-3	TGCAGCGTTGAGTCAGCGGGGGCGACGTCTACGCAGTATTTT	CSVESAGATSTQYF
few	TRBV7-2	-	TRBJ1-5	TGTGCCAGCAGCCCGGAGGGGAATCAGCCCCAGCATTTT	CASSPEGNQPQHF